One and the same sample provided the 21 T cell receptor beta chains below, sequenced in a study of blood T cell repertoires in COVID-19. Method: immunoSEQ multiplex PCR; TCRdb's copy keeps in-frame clones and lacks some. The sample lists 290,000 or so clones; 90% to 95% were seen once. The sequencing sample was made of peripheral blood. The receptors were sampled from a woman aged 25-40 years with COVID-19, enrolled during active disease.

This chain uses TRBV9 with TRBJ1-2, with no clear D. V lost 0 bases to trimming and J lost 8 bases, with 8 bases between them. Germline CDR1 SGDLS, CDR2 YYNGEE. The CDR3 contains 12 residues. The CDR3 DNA is TGTGCCAGCAGCGTAGCTTCTAACGGCTACACCTTC. It encodes CASSVASNGYTF.

The gene calls are TRBV9 and TRBJ2-7; D possibly corresponds to TRBD1 (6 bases). The CDR3 is 13 amino acids. The germline V and J ends were trimmed by 4 bases and 6 bases, with 14 bases remaining between them. Looked up from germline, CDR1 is SGDLS and CDR2 is YYNGEE. CDR3: CASSPRTEAEQYF. CDR3 in DNA: TGTGCCAGCAGCCCTAGGACAGAGGCCGAGCAGTACTTC. The variable domain in full, completed from reference TRBV9 and TRBJ2-7, reads DSGVTQTPKHLITATGQRVTLRCSPRSGDLSVYWYQQSLDQGLQFLIQYYNGEERAKGNILERFSAQQFPDLHSELNLSSLELGDSALYFCASSPRTEAEQYFGPGTRLTVT.

V and J are TRBV11-2 and TRBJ1-1; D possibly corresponds to TRBD1 (5 bases). This CDR3 spans 13 amino acids. The V gene lost 3 bases and the J gene lost 5 bases, with 10 bases spanning the gap. Germline V gene sequence: CDR1 SGHAT, CDR2 FQNNGV. This CDR3 is CASSLRQGTEAFF. As DNA, the CDR3 is TGTGCCAGCAGCTTGAGGCAGGGAACTGAAGCTTTCTTT.

The chain employs TRBV19 and TRBJ2-5; 10 bases map to TRBD2. V shed 2 bases, J shed 1 base, and the junction held 4 bases outside the gene matches. CDR1 is LNHDA and CDR2 is SQIVND in the germline V gene (reference sequence). The CDR3 length is 16 residues. The CDR3 region is CASSILLAGSQETQYF. The CDR3 region has the DNA TGTGCCAGTAGTATATTACTAGCGGGATCCCAAGAGACCCAGTACTTC.

The chain uses TRBV9 and TRBJ2-1; possible D gene TRBD2, 6 bases. CDR3 length: 13 residues. V lost 0 bases, J lost 9 bases, and 10 bases lay in between. Per germline, CDR1 SGDLS and CDR2 YYNGEE. The CDR3 reads CASSVAGAGEQFF. The CDR3, as DNA: TGTGCCAGCAGCGTAGCGGGAGCCGGTGAGCAGTTCTTC.

The V call is TRBV10-3, the J call TRBJ1-2; D is perhaps TRBD1 (5 bases). The germline V and J ends were trimmed by 2 bases and 2 bases, with 9 bases remaining between them. Per the germline V gene, CDR1 is ENHRY and CDR2 is SYGVKD. CDR3 length: 14 residues. CDR3 sequence reads: CAISEQGFNYGYTF. The CDR3 region has the DNA TGTGCCATCAGTGAGCAGGGTTTCAACTATGGCTACACCTTC.

In this sample, this clone turned up once. The chain has TRBV10-3 and TRBJ2-7; D ambiguous. This CDR3 has 11 residues. The germline CDR1 and CDR2 sequences are ENHRY and SYGVKD. V dropped 2 bases and J dropped 6 bases, with 5 bases sitting between them. The CDR3 region has the DNA TGTGCCATCAGTGAGAATCGCGAGCAGTACTTC. It translates to CAISENREQYF.

J is TRBJ2-2 and V is TRBV7-2; D possibly corresponds to TRBD2 (5 bases). Germline assignment: CDR1 SGHTA and CDR2 FQGNSA. V was cut by 5 bases and J by 0 bases, with 10 bases left in between. This CDR3 is 15 amino acids long. The CDR3 nucleotides are TGTGCCAGCAGCGGTCGGGGTACGAACACCGGGGAGCTGTTTTTT. The encoded protein is CASSGRGTNTGELFF.

V gene TRBV29-1 combines with J gene TRBJ1-1, with 8 bases lining up with TRBD1. V was pared by 4 bases and J by 7 bases, with 11 bases of the junction left unmatched. Germline CDR1 is SQVTM and CDR2 is ANQGSEA. The CDR3 length is 14 residues. The CDR3 DNA sequence: TGCAGCGTTGGTCGACAGGGGCGGAGAGTTGAAGCTTTCTTT. As protein: CSVGRQGRRVEAFF.

The V gene is TRBV19, the J gene TRBJ2-5, with 9 bases aligning to TRBD2. The CDR3 sequence is 14 residues long. Germline CDR1 LNHDA, CDR2 SQIVND (reference sequence). Trimming at V came to 3 bases and at J to 4 bases, leaving 3 bases not matched to a gene. The CDR3 DNA reads TGTGCCAGTAGTATCGGCGGGAGGGGAGAGACCCAGTACTTC. Amino acids: CASSIGGRGETQYF.

J is TRBJ2-1 and V is TRBV19; 12 bases match TRBD2. The CDR3 extends over 22 amino acids. Germline CDR1 is LNHDA and CDR2 is SQIVND (reference sequence). V lost 6 bases to trimming and J lost 2 bases; unmatched junction nucleotides: 23. The CDR3: CASSGLGQRPGLAGRTYNEQFF. The DNA of the CDR3 is TGTGCCAGTAGCGGACTTGGACAGCGACCGGGACTAGCGGGTAGAACCTACAATGAGCAGTTCTTC.

The chain couples TRBV30 to TRBJ1-5; 9 bases line up with TRBD1. Trimming at V came to 6 bases and at J to 4 bases, leaving 4 bases not matched to a gene. In germline, CDR1 is GTSNPN, CDR2 SVGIG (reference sequence). The CDR3 is 13 amino acids. The CDR3 spells CACTGQGNQPQHF. DNA of the CDR3: TGTGCCTGTACGGGACAGGGTAATCAGCCCCAGCATTTT.

The V and J genes are TRBV20-1 and TRBJ2-1; TRBD2 agrees at 10 bases. The CDR3 contains 15 residues. V lost 3 bases and J lost 6; bases outside the gene matches: 8. Germline V gives CDR1 DFQATT, CDR2 SNEGSKA (reference sequence). CDR3 protein: CSASYSSGRGNEQFF. The CDR3, as DNA: TGCAGTGCTAGTTACTCTAGCGGGAGAGGCAATGAGCAGTTCTTC.

The V and J genes are TRBV29-1 and TRBJ1-1; D is unresolved. Trimming cost V 5 bases and J 1 base, with 5 bases left between them. The CDR3 spans 11 residues. The germline V gene has CDR1 SQVTM and CDR2 ANQGSEA. The CDR3 region has the DNA TGCAGCGTTTTACAGAACACTGAAGCTTTCTTT. Its translation is CSVLQNTEAFF.

V usage is TRBV2 and J usage is TRBJ2-1; 10 bases are shared with TRBD2. J gave up 7 bases and V 4 bases, and 7 bases lay outside the gene matches. CDR1 SNHLY and CDR2 FYNNEI come from the germline V gene. CDR3 length: 15 residues. The CDR3 region is CASSVLAGAYNEQFF. The CDR3 nucleotides read TGTGCCAGCAGTGTGCTAGCGGGAGCTTATAATGAGCAGTTCTTC.

The chain couples TRBV30 to TRBJ2-7; 10 nucleotides agree with TRBD1. Germline trimming cut 2 bases from V and 4 bases from J; bases unmatched to any gene: 2. This CDR3 is built from 13 residues. The germline gives CDR1 GTSNPN, CDR2 SVGIG (reference sequence). CDR3 coding DNA: TGTGCCTGGAGTATGGGACAGGGGTACGAGCAGTACTTC. Encoded protein: CAWSMGQGYEQYF. Full variable domain (remainder filled in from reference TRBV30 and TRBJ2-7): SQTIHQWPATLVQPVGSPLSLECTVEGTSNPNLYWYRQAAGRGLQLLFYSVGIGQISSEVPQNLSASRPQDRQFILSSKKLLLSDSGFYLCAWSMGQGYEQYFGPGTRLTVT.

This chain uses TRBV6-1 with TRBJ2-2; TRBD2 matches 9 bases. The CDR3 is 16 residues long. CDR1 MNHNS and CDR2 SASEGT come from the germline V gene. The V gene end was trimmed by 3 bases and the J gene end by 4 bases; junction bases not matched to a gene: 6. The CDR3 loop is CASSDISGSVTGELFF. The DNA of the CDR3 is TGTGCCAGCAGTGATATTAGCGGGAGCGTCACCGGGGAGCTGTTTTTT.

The rearrangement joins TRBV7-2 to TRBJ1-1; 10 bases fit TRBD1. CDR3 size: 15 residues. The germline CDR1 and CDR2 sequences are SGHTA and FQGNSA. The V segment lost 5 bases and the J segment 6 bases; nucleotides outside the gene matches: 9. CDR3 in amino acids: CASSGGTGVRSEAFF. The CDR3 coding sequence is TGTGCCAGCAGCGGAGGGACAGGGGTGCGGTCTGAAGCTTTCTTT.

This clone has only a few counts. The chain couples TRBV19 to TRBJ2-7; TRBD2 agrees at 7 bases. Unmatched junction bases numbered 2, after V lost 6 bases and J lost 3 bases. The CDR3 is 12 residues long. Germline assignment: CDR1 LNHDA and CDR2 SQIVND (reference sequence). CDR3 sequence (DNA): TGTGCCAGTAGCCGGGGGGACTACGAGCAGTACTTC. Its protein is CASSRGDYEQYF. Looking up the rest from reference TRBV19 and TRBJ2-7 gives the full variable domain: DGGITQSPKYLFRKEGQNVTLSCEQNLNHDAMYWYRQDPGQGLRLIYYSQIVNDFQKGDIAEGYSVSREKKESFPLTVTSAQKNPTAFYLCASSRGDYEQYFGPGTRLTVT.

The rearrangement links TRBV9 to TRBJ2-7, with a tentative D call TRBD1 (5 bases). CDR3 length equals 13 residues. In germline, CDR1 is SGDLS, CDR2 YYNGEE. V lost 4 bases and J lost 6, with 14 bases in between. Written as DNA, the CDR3 is TGTGCCAGCAGCCCCAGGGTGGACGGCGAGCAGTACTTC. It is translated as CASSPRVDGEQYF.

The chain recombines TRBV19 with TRBJ2-1, with 9 bases aligning to TRBD1. Looked up from germline, CDR1 is LNHDA and CDR2 is SQIVND (reference sequence). V shed 1 base, J shed 6 bases, and the junction held 4 bases outside the gene matches. The CDR3 runs to 15 residues. The CDR3 DNA reads as TGTGCCAGTAGTATAGCGGGACAGGGTTCCAATGAGCAGTTCTTC. It yields the protein CASSIAGQGSNEQFF.